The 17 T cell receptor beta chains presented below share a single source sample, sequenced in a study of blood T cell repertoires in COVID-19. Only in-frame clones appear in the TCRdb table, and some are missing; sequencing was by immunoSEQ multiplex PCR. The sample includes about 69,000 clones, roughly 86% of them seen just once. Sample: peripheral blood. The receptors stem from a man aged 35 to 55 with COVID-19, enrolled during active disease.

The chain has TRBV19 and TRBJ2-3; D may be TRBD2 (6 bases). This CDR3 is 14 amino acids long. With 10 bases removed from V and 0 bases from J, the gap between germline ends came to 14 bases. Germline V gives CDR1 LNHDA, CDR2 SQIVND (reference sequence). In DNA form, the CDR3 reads TGTGCCACTCAAGCGGGCCATAGCACAGATACGCAGTATTTT. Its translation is CATQAGHSTDTQYF.

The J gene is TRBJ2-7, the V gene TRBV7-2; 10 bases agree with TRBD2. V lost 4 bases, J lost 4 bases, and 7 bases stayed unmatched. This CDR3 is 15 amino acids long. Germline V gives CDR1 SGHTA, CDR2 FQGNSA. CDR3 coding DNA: TGTGCCAGCAGCTCCCCCAGCGGGGGGGCGTACGAGCAGTACTTC. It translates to CASSSPSGGAYEQYF.

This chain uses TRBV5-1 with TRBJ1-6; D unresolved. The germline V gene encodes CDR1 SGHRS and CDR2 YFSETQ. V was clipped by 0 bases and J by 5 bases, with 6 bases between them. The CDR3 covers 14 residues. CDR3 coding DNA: TGCGCCAGCAGCTTGGGGCAAGATAATTCACCCCTCCACTTT. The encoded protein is CASSLGQDNSPLHF.

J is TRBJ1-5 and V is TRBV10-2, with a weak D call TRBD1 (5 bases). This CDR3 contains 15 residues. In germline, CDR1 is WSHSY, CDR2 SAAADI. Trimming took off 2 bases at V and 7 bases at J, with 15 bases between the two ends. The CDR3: CASSEEVGAGQPQHF. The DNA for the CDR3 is TGCGCCAGCAGTGAGGAGGTAGGGGCCGGGCAGCCCCAGCATTTT.

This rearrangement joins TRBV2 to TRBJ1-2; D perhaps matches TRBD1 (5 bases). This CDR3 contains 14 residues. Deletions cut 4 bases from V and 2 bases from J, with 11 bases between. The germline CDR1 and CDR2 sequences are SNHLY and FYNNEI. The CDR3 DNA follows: TGTGCCAGCAGTGGTTCCAGGGTGAACTATGGCTACACCTTC. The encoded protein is CASSGSRVNYGYTF.

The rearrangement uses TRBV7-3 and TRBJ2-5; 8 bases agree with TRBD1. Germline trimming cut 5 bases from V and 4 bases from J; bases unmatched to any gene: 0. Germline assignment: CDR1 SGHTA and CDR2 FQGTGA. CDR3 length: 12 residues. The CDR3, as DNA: TGTGCCAGCAGCGACAGGGGAGAGACCCAGTACTTC. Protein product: CASSDRGETQYF.

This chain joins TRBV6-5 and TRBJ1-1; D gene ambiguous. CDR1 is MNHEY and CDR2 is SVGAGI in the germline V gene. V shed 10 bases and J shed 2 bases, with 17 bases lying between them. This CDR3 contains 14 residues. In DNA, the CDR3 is TGTGCCACGAATGGGCAGGATTATAACACTGAAGCTTTCTTT. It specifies CATNGQDYNTEAFF.

The CDR3 is CAIGARGYEQYF. CDR3 DNA sequence: TGTGCCATCGGAGCGAGGGGGTACGAGCAGTACTTC. The chain has TRBV10-3 and TRBJ2-7, with D tentatively TRBD1 (6 bases). Trimming took off 8 bases at V and 4 bases at J, with 12 bases between the two ends. Germline lookup yields CDR1 ENHRY and CDR2 SYGVKD. The CDR3 consists of 12 residues.

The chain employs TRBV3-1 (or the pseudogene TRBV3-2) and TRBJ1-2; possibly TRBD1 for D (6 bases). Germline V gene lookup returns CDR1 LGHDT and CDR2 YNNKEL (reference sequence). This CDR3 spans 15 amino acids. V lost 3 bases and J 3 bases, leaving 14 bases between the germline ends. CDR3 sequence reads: CASSHLDRTDYGYTF. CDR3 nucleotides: TGTGCCAGCAGCCACTTAGACAGGACCGACTATGGCTACACCTTC.

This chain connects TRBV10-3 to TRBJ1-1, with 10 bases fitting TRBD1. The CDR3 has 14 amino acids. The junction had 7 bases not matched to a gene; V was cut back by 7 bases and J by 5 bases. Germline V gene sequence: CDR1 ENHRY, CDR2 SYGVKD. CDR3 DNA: TGTGCCATCACTAGACAGGGGGCGCTTACTGAAGCTTTCTTT. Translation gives CAITRQGALTEAFF.

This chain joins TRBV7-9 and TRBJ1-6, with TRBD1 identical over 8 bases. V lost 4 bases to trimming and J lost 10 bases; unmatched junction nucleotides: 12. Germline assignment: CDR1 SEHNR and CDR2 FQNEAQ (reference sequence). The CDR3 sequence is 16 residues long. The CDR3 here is CASSSLGGQGTSPLHF. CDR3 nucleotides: TGTGCCAGCAGCTCCCTCGGCGGACAGGGTACCTCACCCCTCCACTTT. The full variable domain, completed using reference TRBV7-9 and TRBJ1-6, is DTGVSQNPRHKITKRGQNVTFRCDPISEHNRLYWYRQTLGQGPEFLTYFQNEAQLEKSRLLSDRFSAERPKGSFSTLEIQRTEQGDSAMYLCASSSLGGQGTSPLHFGNGTRLTVT.

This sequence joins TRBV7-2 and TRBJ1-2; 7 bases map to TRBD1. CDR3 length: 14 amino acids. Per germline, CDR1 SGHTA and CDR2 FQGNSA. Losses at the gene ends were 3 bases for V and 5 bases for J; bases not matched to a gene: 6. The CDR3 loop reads CASSFADRDYGYTF. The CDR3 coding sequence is TGTGCCAGCAGCTTTGCTGACAGGGATTATGGCTACACCTTC.

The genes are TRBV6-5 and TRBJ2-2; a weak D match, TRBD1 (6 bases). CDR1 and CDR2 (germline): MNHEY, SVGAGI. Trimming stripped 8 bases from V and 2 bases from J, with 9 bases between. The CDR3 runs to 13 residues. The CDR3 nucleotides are TGTGCCAGCCGGGACACTAACACCGGGGAGCTGTTTTTT. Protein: CASRDTNTGELFF.

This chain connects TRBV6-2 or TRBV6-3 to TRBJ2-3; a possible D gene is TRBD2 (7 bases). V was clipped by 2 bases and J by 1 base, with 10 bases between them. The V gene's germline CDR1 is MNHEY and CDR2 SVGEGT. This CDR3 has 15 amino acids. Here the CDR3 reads CASSYAGAGTDTQYF. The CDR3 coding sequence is TGTGCCAGCAGTTACGCGGGGGCGGGCACAGATACGCAGTATTTT.

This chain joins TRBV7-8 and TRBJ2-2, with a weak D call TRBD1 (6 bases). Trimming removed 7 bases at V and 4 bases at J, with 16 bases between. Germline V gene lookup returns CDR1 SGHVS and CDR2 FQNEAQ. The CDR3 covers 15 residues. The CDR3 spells CASIPGQIITGELFF. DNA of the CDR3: TGTGCCAGCATCCCAGGACAGATAATCACCGGGGAGCTGTTTTTT.

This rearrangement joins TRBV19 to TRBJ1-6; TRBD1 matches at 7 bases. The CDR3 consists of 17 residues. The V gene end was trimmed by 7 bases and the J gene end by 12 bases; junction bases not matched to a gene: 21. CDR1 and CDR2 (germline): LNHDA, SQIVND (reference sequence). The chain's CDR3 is CASNPQGGRIPMVPLHF. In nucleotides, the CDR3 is TGTGCCAGTAATCCCCAGGGGGGCAGGATCCCGATGGTACCCCTCCACTTT.

The CDR3 sequence: CASSGSGITGELFF. The CDR3 DNA reads as TGCGCCAGCAGCGGAAGCGGGATCACCGGGGAGCTGTTTTTT. The chain joins TRBV5-1 to TRBJ2-2, with TRBD2 identical over 7 bases. V lost 4 bases and J lost 4; bases outside the gene matches: 4. In germline, CDR1 is SGHRS, CDR2 YFSETQ. The CDR3 covers 14 residues.